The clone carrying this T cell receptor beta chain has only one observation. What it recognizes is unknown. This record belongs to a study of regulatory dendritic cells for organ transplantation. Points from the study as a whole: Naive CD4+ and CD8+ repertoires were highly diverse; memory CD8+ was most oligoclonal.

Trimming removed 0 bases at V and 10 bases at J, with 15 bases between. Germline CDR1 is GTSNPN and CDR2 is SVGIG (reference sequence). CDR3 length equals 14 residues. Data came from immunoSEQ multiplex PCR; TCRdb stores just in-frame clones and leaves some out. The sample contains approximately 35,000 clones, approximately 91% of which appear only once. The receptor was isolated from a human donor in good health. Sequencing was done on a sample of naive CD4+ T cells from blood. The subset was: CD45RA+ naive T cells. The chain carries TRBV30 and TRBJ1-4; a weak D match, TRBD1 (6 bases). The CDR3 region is CAWSVWGGIGKLFF. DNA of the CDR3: TGTGCCTGGAGTGTATGGGGGGGCATCGGAAAACTGTTTTTT.